This entry lists 8 T cell receptor beta chains sequenced from one sample in a study of T cells in Graves' hyperthyroidism and ophthalmopathy. Amplification of TCR beta CDR3 regions was performed using RNA transcripts as template. Researchers ran a first-round RT-PCR on the TCR CDR3 using the HTBI primer set. MiXCR was run by TCRdb on the multiplex PCR reads, yielding one entry per CDR3 protein. The sample has approximately 590,000 distinct CDR3 sequences; around 46% are singletons. Sequencing input: peripheral blood or thyroid tissue (not recorded which). The receptors originated from a woman aged 18-29 years with Graves' hyperthyroidism.

Many counts were recorded for this clonotype. The chain employs TRBV29-1 and TRBJ2-7, with a weak D call TRBD1 (5 bases). The V gene lost 7 bases and the J gene lost 0 bases, with 16 bases spanning the gap. CDR3 length equals 14 residues. Per the germline V gene, CDR1 is SQVTM and CDR2 is ANQGSEA. The CDR3 bases are TGCAGCGCGCAGAATCGAAGGGGCTCCTACGAGCAGTACTTC. This codes for CSAQNRRGSYEQYF.

This clonotype has a count of ten or more. The chain links TRBV7-9 to TRBJ2-7; a weak D match, TRBD1 (6 bases). Germline assignment: CDR1 SEHNR and CDR2 FQNEAQ (reference sequence). The CDR3 is 13 amino acids. The V end lost 1 base, the J end lost 5 bases, and 9 bases lay between the germline ends. The DNA of the CDR3 is TGTGCCAGCAGCTTAGGAGCAGGGGACGAGCAGTACTTC. It yields the protein CASSLGAGDEQYF.

This chain uses TRBV7-9 with TRBJ2-5; possibly TRBD2 for D (5 bases). The CDR3 is 14 residues long. CDR1 is SEHNR, CDR2 FQNEAQ, per germline (reference sequence). The V and J ends lost 5 bases and 3 bases respectively, with 13 bases between them. The CDR3 is CASSQEAAEETQYF. CDR3 coding DNA: TGTGCCAGCAGCCAAGAGGCAGCGGAAGAGACCCAGTACTTC.

The chain is built from TRBV7-9 and TRBJ1-1, with D maybe TRBD1 (6 bases). Germline loops: CDR1 SEHNR, CDR2 FQNEAQ (reference sequence). Trimming pared 5 bases from V and 3 bases from J, leaving 16 bases between. The CDR3 consists of 15 residues. The CDR3 DNA is TGTGCCAGCAGCCAAGATCTGGGGGGCTACACTGAAGCTTTCTTT. It translates to CASSQDLGGYTEAFF. The full variable domain, with the rest looked up from reference TRBV7-9 and TRBJ1-1, is DTGVSQNPRHKITKRGQNVTFRCDPISEHNRLYWYRQTLGQGPEFLTYFQNEAQLEKSRLLSDRFSAERPKGSFSTLEIQRTEQGDSAMYLCASSQDLGGYTEAFFGQGTRLTVV.

About this clonotype: This may be a read error, as it is one base from a much larger clone. The conserved phenylalanine or tryptophan normally closing the CDR3 is absent here, so this likely arose from a read error. J is TRBJ1-1 and V is TRBV5-4; the D is unclear. V lost 5 bases and J 4 bases, leaving 12 bases between the germline ends. Germline V CDR1 and CDR2: SGHNT, YYREEE (reference sequence). There are 13 residues in the CDR3. The CDR3 bases are TGTGCCAGCAGTCGATACGACGGCACTGAAGCTTTCCTT. Translation: CASSRYDGTEAFL.

This clonotype was seen more than once but under ten times. The chain combines TRBV5-1 with TRBJ2-7, with D uncertain. Germline CDR1 SGHRS, CDR2 YFSETQ. V lost 0 bases to trimming and J lost 6 bases, with 10 bases between them. This CDR3 is built from 13 residues. This chain's CDR3 is CASSLVGSIEQYF. The CDR3 DNA follows: TGCGCCAGCAGCTTGGTGGGGTCAATCGAGCAGTACTTC.

At least ten counts were recorded for this clonotype. The V gene is TRBV2, the J gene TRBJ1-6; TRBD1 matches at 7 bases. The CDR3 is 14 residues long. J was trimmed by 10 bases and V by 5 bases; bases with no gene match: 8. CDR1 is SNHLY, CDR2 FYNNEI, per germline. The CDR3 is CASSWDRVISPLHF. The DNA for the CDR3 is TGTGCCAGCAGTTGGGACAGAGTGATATCACCCCTCCACTTT.

This clonotype came up many times. The chain has TRBV7-2 and TRBJ1-2; maybe TRBD1 (6 bases). Germline CDR1 SGHTA, CDR2 FQGNSA. Between the trimmed V and J ends, which lost 5 bases and 7 bases, there was a span of 14 bases. The CDR3 has 13 amino acids. The CDR3 DNA sequence: TGTGCCAGCAGCCCGTACAGGGAGTCTGGCTACACCTTC. It yields the protein CASSPYRESGYTF. Full variable domain (remainder filled in from reference TRBV7-2 and TRBJ1-2): GAGVSQSPSNKVTEKGKDVELRCDPISGHTALYWYRQSLGQGLEFLIYFQGNSAPDKSGLPSDRFSAERTGGSVSTLTIQRTQQEDSAVYLCASSPYRESGYTFGSGTRLTVV.